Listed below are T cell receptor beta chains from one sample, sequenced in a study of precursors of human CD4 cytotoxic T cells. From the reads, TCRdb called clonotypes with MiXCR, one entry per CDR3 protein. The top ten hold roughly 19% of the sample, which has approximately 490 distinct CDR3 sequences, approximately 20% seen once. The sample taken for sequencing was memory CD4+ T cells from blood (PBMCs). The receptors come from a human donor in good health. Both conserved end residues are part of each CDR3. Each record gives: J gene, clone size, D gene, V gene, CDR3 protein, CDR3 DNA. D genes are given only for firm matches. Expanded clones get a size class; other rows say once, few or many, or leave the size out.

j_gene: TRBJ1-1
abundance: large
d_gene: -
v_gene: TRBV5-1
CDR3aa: CATQKGLNTEAFF
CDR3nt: TGCGCCACCCAGAAGGGGCTGAACACTGAAGCTTTCTTT

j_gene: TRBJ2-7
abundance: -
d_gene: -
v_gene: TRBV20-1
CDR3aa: CSASSPKFTEGRGFYEQYF
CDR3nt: TGCAGTGCTAGTTCCCCTAAATTTACCGAGGGTAGGGGATTCTACGAGCAGTACTTC

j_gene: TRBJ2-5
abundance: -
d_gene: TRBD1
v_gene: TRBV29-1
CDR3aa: CSVERTGQGTQYF
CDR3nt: TGCAGCGTTGAGAGGACAGGCCAAGGGACCCAGTACTTC

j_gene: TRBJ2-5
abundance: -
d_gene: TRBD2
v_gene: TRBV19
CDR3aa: CASSKFGLAGYQETQYF
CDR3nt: TGTGCCAGTAGTAAATTCGGACTAGCGGGCTACCAAGAGACCCAGTACTTC

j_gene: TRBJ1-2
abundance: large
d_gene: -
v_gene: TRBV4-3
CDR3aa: CASSQTVDSYGYTF
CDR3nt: TGCGCCAGCAGCCAGACAGTGGACAGTTATGGCTACACCTTC

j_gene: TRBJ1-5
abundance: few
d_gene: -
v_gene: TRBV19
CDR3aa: CASSIDHGNSNQPQHF
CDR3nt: TGTGCCAGTAGTATAGATCACGGGAATAGCAATCAGCCCCAGCATTTT

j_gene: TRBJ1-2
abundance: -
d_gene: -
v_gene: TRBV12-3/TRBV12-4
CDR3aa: CASSNRDKSYGYTF
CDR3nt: TGTGCCAGCAGCAACCGGGACAAGTCCTATGGCTACACCTTC

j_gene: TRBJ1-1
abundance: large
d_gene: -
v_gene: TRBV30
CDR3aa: CAWSVGVLNTEAFF
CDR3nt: TGTGCCTGGAGTGTTGGAGTCTTGAACACTGAAGCTTTCTTT

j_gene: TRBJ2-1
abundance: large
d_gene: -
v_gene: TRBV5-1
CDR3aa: CASRLDADPYNEQFF
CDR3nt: TGCGCCAGCAGACTGGACGCAGACCCCTACAATGAGCAGTTCTTC

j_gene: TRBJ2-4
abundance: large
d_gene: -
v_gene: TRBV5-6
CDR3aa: CASSLTGIQNIQYF
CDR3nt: TGTGCCAGCAGCTTAACCGGGATTCAAAACATTCAGTACTTC

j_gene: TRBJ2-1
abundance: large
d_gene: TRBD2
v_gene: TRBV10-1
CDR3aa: CASSPLAGDRNEQFF
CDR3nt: TGCGCCAGCAGTCCCCTCGCGGGGGACCGCAATGAGCAGTTCTTC